Shown below are 30 T cell receptor beta chains from a single sample sequenced in a study of OX40 agonist ivuxolimab in advanced cancers. Assay used: immunoSEQ multiplex PCR; TCRdb lists only in-frame clones, some missing. The data hold 65,000 to 95,000 clones, with roughly 91% observed a single time. This sample comprised CD4+ or CD8+ T cells sorted from blood, obtained in a trial of the OX40 agonist ivuxolimab. These receptors all come from an adult with an advanced solid tumor such as melanoma, head and neck, liver or kidney cancer.

The chain carries TRBV30 and TRBJ2-3; 7 positions agree with TRBD2. Trimming removed 5 bases from V and 3 bases from J; junction bases left unmatched: 5. Germline assignment: CDR1 GTSNPN and CDR2 SVGIG (reference sequence). The CDR3 is made up of 13 amino acids. This CDR3 reads CAWGRGGTDTQYF. The CDR3 DNA follows: TGTGCCTGGGGGCGGGGAGGGACAGATACGCAGTATTTT.

J is TRBJ2-7 and V is TRBV28, with D unresolved. Germline V gene lookup returns CDR1 MDHEN and CDR2 SYDVKM. Trimming left V 3 bases short and J 0 bases short, with 12 bases between. The CDR3 length is 15 residues. The CDR3 here is CASSFTSTHSYEQYF. The DNA of the CDR3 is TGTGCCAGCAGTTTCACCTCGACACACTCCTACGAGCAGTACTTC.

J is TRBJ2-3 and V is TRBV4-3; 11 nucleotides align to TRBD2. The germline gives CDR1 LGHNA, CDR2 YSLEER. V was clipped by 4 bases and J by 5 bases; unmatched bases: 8. The CDR3 contains 16 residues. CDR3 bases: TGCGCCAGCAGCCCAATGACTAGCGGGATTATAGATACGCAGTATTTT. Encoded protein: CASSPMTSGIIDTQYF.

The chain is built from TRBV5-4 and TRBJ2-3; D gene uncertain. Germline V lookup: CDR1 SGHNT, CDR2 YYREEE (reference sequence). The V end was cut by 0 bases, the J end by 0 bases, with 8 bases between. The CDR3 loop spans 15 amino acids. The DNA for the CDR3 is TGTGCCAGCAGCTTGGGTCAGCTGAGCACAGATACGCAGTATTTT. Protein product: CASSLGQLSTDTQYF.

The gene calls are TRBV5-4 and TRBJ2-1; a weak D match, TRBD1 (6 bases). CDR3 length: 19 amino acids. V was cut by 0 bases and J by 0 bases, with 19 bases left in between. CDR1 SGHNT and CDR2 YYREEE come from the germline V gene (reference sequence). CDR3 nucleotide sequence: TGTGCCAGCAGCTTGGGACAGGTCCTATGGGGCAGCTCCTACAATGAGCAGTTCTTC. It yields the protein CASSLGQVLWGSSYNEQFF.

This chain joins TRBV4-1 and TRBJ1-5; a possible D gene is TRBD1 (6 bases). Deletions cut 4 bases from V and 5 bases from J, with 9 bases between. The CDR3 is made up of 13 amino acids. Per the germline V gene, CDR1 is MGHRA and CDR2 is YSYEKL. The DNA of the CDR3 is TGCGCCAGCAGCCGACAGGAGGATCAGCCCCAGCATTTT. Its protein is CASSRQEDQPQHF.

CDR3 in DNA: TGTGCCAGCAGCATGGGTTCGAACACCGGGGAGCTGTTTTTT. Translating gives CASSMGSNTGELFF. The chain is built from TRBV11-3 and TRBJ2-2; D is uncertain. Germline lookup yields CDR1 SGHNT and CDR2 YENEEA. The CDR3 is made up of 14 amino acids. V lost 5 bases and J 0 bases, leaving 7 bases between the germline ends.

The chain uses TRBV18 and TRBJ1-1, with TRBD1 matching over 9 bases. The CDR3 is made up of 17 amino acids. The germline V gene has CDR1 KGHSH and CDR2 LQKENI. V shed 2 bases and J 0 bases; nucleotides not matched to a gene: 7. The CDR3 nucleotides are TGTGCCAGCTCACCATGGACAGGGGTATCAATGAACACTGAAGCTTTCTTT. Its translation: CASSPWTGVSMNTEAFF.

The V call is TRBV19, the J call TRBJ2-2; perhaps TRBD1 as D (6 bases). Trimming left V 6 bases short and J 5 bases short, with 10 bases between. Germline loops: CDR1 LNHDA, CDR2 SQIVND (reference sequence). This CDR3 contains 13 residues. CDR3 region: CASSNTGTGELFF. CDR3 bases: TGTGCCAGTAGCAATACAGGGACCGGGGAGCTGTTTTTT.

J is TRBJ2-2 and V is TRBV7-3; no definite D call. Germline CDR1 reads SGHTA; CDR2 reads FQGTGA. Trimming shortened V by 1 base and J by 5 bases, and 11 bases separated the two germline ends. The CDR3 spans 15 residues. The CDR3 loop reads CASSLNGVGTGELFF. The DNA for the CDR3 is TGTGCCAGCAGCTTAAACGGAGTTGGGACCGGGGAGCTGTTTTTT.

The gene calls are TRBV7-2 and TRBJ2-5, with 10 nucleotides matching TRBD1. V trimming: 5 bases; J trimming: 4 bases; junction bases outside the gene matches: 7. The germline V gene encodes CDR1 SGHTA and CDR2 FQGNSA. The CDR3 runs 15 residues. The CDR3 loop is CASSRTGGVLETQYF. The CDR3 DNA is TGTGCCAGCAGCCGGACAGGGGGAGTCTTAGAGACCCAGTACTTC.

The V gene is TRBV2, the J gene TRBJ2-5, with 11 bases that match TRBD2. CDR3 size: 14 residues. The ends lost 2 bases at V and 5 bases at J; junction bases unmatched: 1. CDR1 and CDR2 (germline): SNHLY, FYNNEI. DNA of the CDR3: TGTGCCAGCAGTGAAACTAGCGGGAGTGAGACCCAGTACTTC. Its translation: CASSETSGSETQYF.

The chain has TRBV5-4 and TRBJ2-7; 14 bases line up with TRBD2. The CDR3 loop spans 15 amino acids. V lost 5 bases and J lost 3; bases outside the gene matches: 4. CDR1 is SGHNT and CDR2 is YYREEE in the germline V gene (reference sequence). The CDR3 protein is CASSMGTSGSYEQYF. CDR3 sequence (DNA): TGTGCCAGCAGTATGGGGACTAGCGGGAGCTACGAGCAGTACTTC.

The chain employs TRBV18 and TRBJ2-2, with TRBD1 matching over 8 bases. Germline V gene data show CDR1 as KGHSH and CDR2 as LQKENI. This CDR3 spans 15 amino acids. V shed 2 bases and J 7 bases; nucleotides not matched to a gene: 6. The CDR3 spells CASSPGQGFFGELFF. For the CDR3, the DNA is TGTGCCAGCTCACCAGGACAGGGATTTTTCGGGGAGCTGTTTTTT.

The V and J genes are TRBV19 and TRBJ2-2; possibly TRBD2 for D (7 bases). With 3 bases removed from V and 5 bases from J, the gap between germline ends came to 10 bases. CDR1 is LNHDA and CDR2 is SQIVND in the germline V gene (reference sequence). This CDR3 region has 14 residues. The CDR3 reads CASSIGGATGELFF. The CDR3 nucleotides are TGTGCCAGTAGTATTGGGGGGGCTACCGGGGAGCTGTTTTTT.

Written as DNA, the CDR3 is TGTGCCAGCAGCGTAGACCCGGGTTCCCTTGTGGAGCAGTTCTTC. This translates into CASSVDPGSLVEQFF. The chain couples TRBV9 to TRBJ2-1; D unresolved. The CDR3 is 15 amino acids. Trimming removed 0 bases at V and 10 bases at J, with 17 bases between. CDR1 and CDR2 from the germline V gene are SGDLS and YYNGEE. Full variable domain (missing parts from reference TRBV9 and TRBJ2-1): DSGVTQTPKHLITATGQRVTLRCSPRSGDLSVYWYQQSLDQGLQFLIQYYNGEERAKGNILERFSAQQFPDLHSELNLSSLELGDSALYFCASSVDPGSLVEQFFGPGTRLTVL.

CDR3 coding DNA: TGTGCCAGCAGCGCAGGACAGGGGAATCAGCCCCAGCATTTT. It yields the protein CASSAGQGNQPQHF. The V call is TRBV9, the J call TRBJ1-5; 9 nucleotides align to TRBD1. Germline V lookup: CDR1 SGDLS, CDR2 YYNGEE. CDR3 size: 14 residues. With V trimmed by 3 bases and J by 4 bases, 2 bases remained unmatched. Variable domain in full (rest from reference TRBV9 and TRBJ1-5): DSGVTQTPKHLITATGQRVTLRCSPRSGDLSVYWYQQSLDQGLQFLIQYYNGEERAKGNILERFSAQQFPDLHSELNLSSLELGDSALYFCASSAGQGNQPQHFGDGTRLSIL.

CDR3 in amino acids: CASSLYTNEQFF. Written as DNA, the CDR3 is TGTGCCAGCAGTTTATATACCAATGAGCAGTTCTTC. J is TRBJ2-1 and V is TRBV28; D is undetermined. CDR1 and CDR2 from the germline V gene are MDHEN and SYDVKM. The CDR3 loop spans 12 amino acids. V was pared by 1 base and J by 6 bases, with 4 bases between.

This clone has only one observation. The chain carries TRBV7-2 and TRBJ1-2; a possible D gene is TRBD1 (6 bases). CDR3 size: 14 residues. The germline V gene encodes CDR1 SGHTA and CDR2 FQGNSA. The ends were cut back, 5 bases at V and 4 bases at J, with 14 bases in the middle. The DNA for the CDR3 is TGTGCCAGCAGCGCCCCCCCGGGGGCCTATGGCTACACCTTC. This translates into CASSAPPGAYGYTF.

The chain has TRBV5-1 and TRBJ2-3; TRBD2 agrees at 13 bases. CDR3 size: 16 residues. Germline V gene data show CDR1 as SGHRS and CDR2 as YFSETQ. Germline trimming cut 0 bases from V and 5 bases from J; bases unmatched to any gene: 3. The CDR3 sequence is CASSLELAGGGDTQYF. The CDR3 DNA reads as TGCGCCAGCAGCTTGGAACTAGCGGGAGGGGGAGATACGCAGTATTTT. Full variable domain (missing parts from reference TRBV5-1 and TRBJ2-3): KAGVTQTPRYLIKTRGQQVTLSCSPISGHRSVSWYQQTPGQGLQFLFEYFSETQRNKGNFPGRFSGRQFSNSRSEMNVSTLELGDSALYLCASSLELAGGGDTQYFGPGTRLTVL.

V is TRBV14 and J is TRBJ2-1; TRBD2 is a possible D gene (5 bases). The CDR3 length is 16 residues. From germline, CDR1 is SGHDN and CDR2 FVKESK. Deletions cut 4 bases from V and 4 bases from J, with 17 bases between. The CDR3 DNA follows: TGTGCCAGCAGCCCCATCTTCCGGGGTCGATACAATGAGCAGTTCTTC. It encodes CASSPIFRGRYNEQFF.

The chain has TRBV28 and TRBJ2-7; 7 bases are shared with TRBD2. Germline values: CDR1 MDHEN, CDR2 SYDVKM. Trimming cost V 2 bases and J 2 bases; bases outside gene matches: 15. This CDR3 is 18 amino acids long. The CDR3 nucleotides are TGTGCCAGCAGTTTAAGGGGAGGGACCACTCTTTTAACCTACGAGCAGTACTTC. Its translation: CASSLRGGTTLLTYEQYF. The whole variable domain, remainder taken from reference TRBV28 and TRBJ2-7, is DVKVTQSSRYLVKRTGEKVFLECVQDMDHENMFWYRQDPGLGLRLIYFSYDVKMKEKGDIPEGYSVSREKKERFSLILESASTNQTSMYLCASSLRGGTTLLTYEQYFGPGTRLTVT.

The chain has TRBV6-1 and TRBJ1-5, with 8 bases lining up with TRBD1. Germline CDR1 reads MNHNS; CDR2 reads SASEGT. The CDR3 sequence is 16 residues long. V was clipped by 4 bases and J by 0 bases; unmatched bases: 5. CDR3 amino acids: CASSAGTGLSNQPQHF. The CDR3 DNA reads TGTGCCAGCAGTGCAGGGACAGGACTTAGCAATCAGCCCCAGCATTTT.

The chain carries TRBV7-2 and TRBJ2-2; 11 positions agree with TRBD1. The germline V gene has CDR1 SGHTA and CDR2 FQGNSA. V trimming: 5 bases; J trimming: 4 bases; junction bases outside the gene matches: 6. This CDR3 is 16 amino acids long. The CDR3 region is CASSPRTGGFTGELFF. The CDR3 bases are TGTGCCAGCAGCCCAAGGACAGGGGGCTTCACCGGGGAGCTGTTTTTT.

This sequence joins TRBV10-3 and TRBJ1-2, with 8 bases that match TRBD1. Germline V gene lookup returns CDR1 ENHRY and CDR2 SYGVKD. CDR3 size: 14 residues. J was trimmed by 5 bases and V by 0 bases; bases with no gene match: 2. CDR3 region: CAISESQGAYGYTF. In nucleotides, the CDR3 is TGTGCCATCAGTGAGTCCCAGGGGGCGTATGGCTACACCTTC.

The chain links TRBV7-9 to TRBJ1-1; no reliable D call. V was pared by 4 bases and J by 13 bases, with 13 bases between. The germline CDR1 and CDR2 sequences are SEHNR and FQNEAQ (reference sequence). The CDR3 length is 11 residues. The CDR3 spells CASSSGVGCFF. DNA for the CDR3: TGTGCCAGCAGCTCCGGGGTAGGTTGTTTCTTT.

This clone was found once. The V gene is TRBV29-1, the J gene TRBJ2-3; a weak D match, TRBD1 (6 bases). Per germline, CDR1 SQVTM and CDR2 ANQGSEA. The CDR3 spans 12 residues. The V gene lost 2 bases and the J gene lost 6 bases, with 9 bases spanning the gap. The CDR3 sequence: CSVENTGDTQYF. CDR3 DNA sequence: TGCAGCGTTGAAAACACAGGGGATACGCAGTATTTT.

The table lists this clone with a count of one. The chain joins TRBV29-1 to TRBJ2-7, with D possibly TRBD1 on 5 matching bases. Germline values: CDR1 SQVTM, CDR2 ANQGSEA. With 0 bases removed from V and 4 bases from J, the gap between germline ends came to 13 bases. The CDR3 loop spans 14 amino acids. CDR3 nucleotide sequence: TGCAGCGTTGAAGACGGAAGGGGTAGGTACGAGCAGTACTTC. Translation: CSVEDGRGRYEQYF.

The rearrangement uses TRBV2 and TRBJ2-3; D is undetermined. Germline CDR1 and CDR2: SNHLY and FYNNEI. The length of the CDR3 is 14 residues. Trimming pared 2 bases from V and 2 bases from J, leaving 8 bases between. CDR3: CASSELTLTDTQYF. The CDR3 coding sequence is TGTGCCAGCAGTGAATTGACGCTCACAGATACGCAGTATTTT.

This chain joins TRBV18 and TRBJ2-3, with 7 bases identical to TRBD2. The CDR3 extends over 16 amino acids. V trimming: 0 bases; J trimming: 0 bases; junction bases outside the gene matches: 3. Germline assignment: CDR1 KGHSH and CDR2 LQKENI. CDR3 in amino acids: CASSPPSGISTDTQYF. CDR3 bases: TGTGCCAGCTCACCACCGAGCGGGATAAGCACAGATACGCAGTATTTT.